A single sample gave rise to the 32 T cell receptor beta chains below, sequenced in a study of cytomegalovirus exposure and HLA in healthy donors. A multiplex PCR was run with 60 Vbeta primers and 13 Jbeta primers. Method: immunoSEQ multiplex PCR; TCRdb's copy keeps in-frame clones and lacks some. In total, the table holds under 40,000 clones. What was sequenced was PBMCs. These receptors originate from a woman aged 40 to 49 in good health and CMV-seropositive.

The rearrangement uses TRBV1 and TRBJ2-7; the D call of TRBD2 is as the table states it, not checked on the DNA. TRBV1 has pseudogene status. This CDR3 comprises 15 residues. The CDR3 nucleotides are TGCACCAGCAGCCAAACTACTAGCGGGGGGGCGTGGAAGAGCTTC. This translates into CTSSQTTSGGAWKSF.

This chain joins TRBV28 and TRBJ2-4; TRBD1 agrees at 7 bases. The trim removed 4 bases at V and 0 bases at J, leaving 3 bases unmatched. In germline, CDR1 is MDHEN, CDR2 SYDVKM. This CDR3 is 15 amino acids long. Here the CDR3 DNA reads TGTGCCAGCAGTTCGGGACAGTTAGCCAAAAACATTCAGTACTTC. Amino acids: CASSSGQLAKNIQYF.

The V gene is TRBV7-6, the J gene TRBJ2-7; 12 bases agree with TRBD2. Trimming cost V 1 base and J 0 bases; bases outside gene matches: 10. Per the germline V gene, CDR1 is SGHVS and CDR2 is FNYEAQ. The CDR3 is 19 amino acids. CDR3 in DNA: TGTGCCAGCAGCTTAGGACTAGCGGGAGTGGGGGGGATCTCCTACGAGCAGTACTTC. Amino acids: CASSLGLAGVGGISYEQYF.

The chain combines TRBV19 with TRBJ1-1; D remains unclear. Trimming removed 5 bases at V and 0 bases at J, with 16 bases between. Germline V gene data show CDR1 as LNHDA and CDR2 as SQIVND (reference sequence). The CDR3 is 16 residues long. The CDR3 region is CASSPGRSSMNTEAFF. DNA for the CDR3: TGTGCCAGTAGTCCGGGTCGCAGTTCCATGAACACTGAAGCTTTCTTT.

This chain joins TRBV19 and TRBJ2-3; possible D gene TRBD2, 7 bases. This CDR3 region has 14 residues. Germline V gene lookup returns CDR1 LNHDA and CDR2 SQIVND (reference sequence). Deletions cut 1 base from V and 4 bases from J, with 9 bases between. The CDR3 region is CASSIGRGPDTQYF. The CDR3 DNA follows: TGTGCCAGTAGTATAGGGCGGGGGCCAGATACGCAGTATTTT.

This chain links TRBV9 with TRBJ2-1; TRBD1 agrees at 10 bases. CDR1 is SGDLS, CDR2 YYNGEE, per germline. CDR3 size: 15 residues. V trimming: 0 bases; J trimming: 5 bases; junction bases outside the gene matches: 2. Written as DNA, the CDR3 is TGTGCCAGCAGCGTAGAGGGACAGGGGCACAATGAGCAGTTCTTC. Translated, it gives CASSVEGQGHNEQFF. The whole variable domain, remainder taken from reference TRBV9 and TRBJ2-1, is DSGVTQTPKHLITATGQRVTLRCSPRSGDLSVYWYQQSLDQGLQFLIQYYNGEERAKGNILERFSAQQFPDLHSELNLSSLELGDSALYFCASSVEGQGHNEQFFGPGTRLTVL.

The chain joins TRBV30 to TRBJ2-5; D is unclear. Trimming removed 2 bases at V and 0 bases at J, with 10 bases between. In germline, CDR1 is GTSNPN, CDR2 SVGIG (reference sequence). The CDR3 loop spans 14 amino acids. This CDR3 reads CAWSRKLDQETQYF. CDR3 sequence (DNA): TGTGCCTGGAGTCGTAAGCTGGACCAAGAGACCCAGTACTTC.

This sequence joins TRBV5-6 and TRBJ2-3; D uncertain. Trimming shortened V by 0 bases and J by 0 bases, and 11 bases separated the two germline ends. Germline V gene sequence: CDR1 SGHDT, CDR2 YYEEEE. This CDR3 is built from 16 residues. The DNA for the CDR3 is TGTGCCAGCAGCTTGGCCACATCCCCTAGCACAGATACGCAGTATTTT. Protein product: CASSLATSPSTDTQYF.

V and J are TRBV18 and TRBJ1-1, with D unclear. This CDR3 is 13 amino acids long. The germline V gene encodes CDR1 KGHSH and CDR2 LQKENI. V dropped 5 bases and J dropped 1 base, with 8 bases sitting between them. CDR3 sequence reads: CASSEQSNTEAFF. For the CDR3, the DNA is TGTGCCAGCTCAGAACAGTCGAACACTGAAGCTTTCTTT.

The V call is TRBV18, the J call TRBJ1-2; 9 bases align to TRBD1. With 4 bases clipped from V and 4 bases from J, the junction kept 7 bases outside the gene matches. The germline CDR1 and CDR2 sequences are KGHSH and LQKENI. This CDR3 spans 15 amino acids. Written as DNA, the CDR3 is TGTGCCAGCTCACGGGACCTACAGGGGGCCTATGGCTACACCTTC. Translated: CASSRDLQGAYGYTF.

The chain is built from TRBV4-3 and TRBJ1-1; possibly TRBD1 for D (5 bases). V shed 0 bases and J shed 0 bases, with 17 bases lying between them. Germline lookup yields CDR1 LGHNA and CDR2 YSLEER. The CDR3 is made up of 18 amino acids. The CDR3 reads CASSQDGILGGLNTEAFF. The CDR3 DNA reads as TGCGCCAGCAGCCAAGATGGGATTCTCGGGGGTCTGAACACTGAAGCTTTCTTT.

A note on this clone: In the same sample, other DNA sequences code for this CDR3. This rearrangement joins TRBV6-6 to TRBJ2-1; TRBD2 is a possible D gene (6 bases). The V gene lost 3 bases and the J gene lost 9 bases, with 12 bases spanning the gap. The CDR3 totals 13 residues. The germline CDR1 and CDR2 sequences are MNHNY and SVGAGI (reference sequence). The DNA for the CDR3 is TGTGCCAGCAGTTATGCGGGATCAGGTGAGCAGTTCTTC. Residues: CASSYAGSGEQFF.

This sequence joins TRBV5-1 and TRBJ2-2; 12 bases are shared with TRBD1. V shed 4 bases and J 0 bases; nucleotides not matched to a gene: 10. Germline V gene data show CDR1 as SGHRS and CDR2 as YFSETQ. This CDR3 contains 19 residues. The CDR3 region is CASSLPRDRGLTNTGELFF. The CDR3 coding sequence is TGCGCCAGCAGCCTACCCCGGGACAGGGGGCTTACGAACACCGGGGAGCTGTTTTTT.

This chain links TRBV6-6 with TRBJ2-5; TRBD2 matches at 9 bases. Germline V lookup: CDR1 MNHNY, CDR2 SVGAGI (reference sequence). V trimming: 2 bases; J trimming: 9 bases; junction bases outside the gene matches: 13. This CDR3 spans 16 amino acids. CDR3 nucleotide sequence: TGTGCCAGCAGTTACGAGGGCGGGAGGGCCCCTGGGGCCCAGTACTTC. Encoded protein: CASSYEGGRAPGAQYF.

The CDR3 sequence: CASSLGGGPETQYF. DNA of the CDR3: TGTGCCAGCAGCTTAGGGGGAGGGCCAGAGACCCAGTACTTC. This chain uses TRBV7-2 with TRBJ2-5, with TRBD2 matching 7 bases. Losses at the gene ends were 1 base for V and 4 bases for J; bases not matched to a gene: 3. The germline gives CDR1 SGHTA, CDR2 FQGNSA. The CDR3 has 14 residues.

This rearrangement joins TRBV4-2 to TRBJ2-7; perhaps TRBD1 as D (5 bases). Per germline, CDR1 LGHNA and CDR2 YNFKEQ. The CDR3 runs 13 residues. Trimming stripped 2 bases from V and 3 bases from J, with 8 bases between. CDR3 protein: CASSQRQSYEQYF. The CDR3 region has the DNA TGTGCCAGCAGCCAACGACAGAGCTACGAGCAGTACTTC.

CDR3 region: CASSKYQGRTEAFF. The CDR3 DNA follows: TGTGCCAGTAGCAAGTACCAGGGCAGGACTGAAGCTTTCTTT. This chain uses TRBV19 with TRBJ1-1, with D possibly being TRBD1 (5 bases). The germline gives CDR1 LNHDA, CDR2 SQIVND (reference sequence). CDR3 size: 14 residues. Trimming cost V 6 bases and J 5 bases, with 16 bases left between them. Supplemented by reference TRBV19 and TRBJ1-1, the full variable domain reads DGGITQSPKYLFRKEGQNVTLSCEQNLNHDAMYWYRQDPGQGLRLIYYSQIVNDFQKGDIAEGYSVSREKKESFPLTVTSAQKNPTAFYLCASSKYQGRTEAFFGQGTRLTVV.

Judged by frequency, this clone is medium-sized (0.01 to 0.1%). Here the CDR3 DNA reads TGTGCCAGTAGCGGGAGAATGGTGGATGAGCAGTTCTTC. It specifies CASSGRMVDEQFF. This rearrangement joins TRBV28 to TRBJ2-1, with TRBD2 matching 9 bases. Germline CDR1 MDHEN, CDR2 SYDVKM. This CDR3 is built from 13 residues. J was trimmed by 8 bases and V by 9 bases; bases with no gene match: 8.

A word on this clone: In the same sample, other DNA sequences code for this CDR3. This sequence joins TRBV2 and TRBJ2-7; 8 bases are a match to TRBD2. This CDR3 is 12 amino acids long. Losses at the gene ends were 8 bases for V and 7 bases for J; bases not matched to a gene: 7. CDR1 and CDR2 from the germline V gene are SNHLY and FYNNEI. CDR3 sequence (DNA): TGTGCCAGCTCAGCGGGAGCGTATGAGCAGTACTTC. It codes for CASSAGAYEQYF.

CDR3 DNA: TGCGCCAGCAGCTTCCTAGCGGGAGCTGAGACCCAGTACTTC. Translating it yields CASSFLAGAETQYF. The chain joins TRBV5-1 to TRBJ2-5; the match to TRBD2 covers 10 bases. Unmatched junction bases numbered 3, after V lost 2 bases and J lost 5 bases. The CDR3 length is 14 residues. Per germline, CDR1 SGHRS and CDR2 YFSETQ.

This chain links TRBV28 with TRBJ1-2; D perhaps matches TRBD1 (5 bases). Germline V gene data show CDR1 as MDHEN and CDR2 as SYDVKM. V lost 5 bases and J lost 4, with 14 bases in between. This CDR3 contains 14 residues. CDR3 sequence reads: CASSLRDQVYGYTF. Here the CDR3 DNA reads TGTGCCAGCAGTCTGCGGGACCAAGTCTATGGCTACACCTTC.

A note on this clone: The junction shows a germline mismatch at one end, possibly a read error. The rearrangement links TRBV4-1 to TRBJ2-7; 10 bases align to TRBD1. In germline, CDR1 is MGHRA, CDR2 YSYEKL. The CDR3 consists of 12 residues. The CDR3 is CASSHDRGRLNF. As DNA, the CDR3 is TGCGCCAGCAGCCACGACAGGGGGCGCTTGAACTTC.

The chain has TRBV6-5 and TRBJ2-7; weak D call: TRBD2 (6 bases). Germline lookup yields CDR1 MNHEY and CDR2 SVGAGI. This CDR3 comprises 15 residues. Trimming took 6 bases from V and 6 from J, leaving 21 bases between them. The CDR3 protein is CASRGSGGPLSEQYF. Written as DNA, the CDR3 is TGTGCCAGCAGGGGTAGCGGAGGGCCGCTTAGCGAGCAGTACTTC.

This chain connects TRBV6-7 to TRBJ2-7; D is perhaps TRBD2 (6 bases). TRBV6-7 is classed as an ORF, of uncertain function. This CDR3 has 14 residues. Trimming removed 11 bases at V and 4 bases at J, with 21 bases between. The CDR3 reads CAPGEGSGPYEQYF. CDR3 DNA: TGTGCCCCGGGAGAGGGAAGCGGCCCTTACGAGCAGTACTTC.

This clone is deemed medium-sized (0.01 to 0.1%) by its frequency. The V and J genes are TRBV30 and TRBJ2-7; possible D gene TRBD1, 6 bases. The germline V gene encodes CDR1 GTSNPN and CDR2 SVGIG (reference sequence). The CDR3 consists of 13 residues. The V gene lost 0 bases and the J gene lost 2 bases, with 8 bases spanning the gap. The CDR3 here is CAWSVRDTYEQYF. The CDR3 DNA sequence: TGTGCCTGGAGTGTACGGGACACCTACGAGCAGTACTTC.

V and J are TRBV4-2 and TRBJ1-1; 7 nucleotides line up with TRBD1. The CDR3 extends over 15 amino acids. The junction had 5 bases not matched to a gene; V was cut back by 1 base and J by 3 bases. Germline V gene sequence: CDR1 LGHNA, CDR2 YNFKEQ. This CDR3 is CASSQGNRGDTEAFF. The CDR3, as DNA: TGTGCCAGCAGCCAAGGTAACAGGGGAGACACTGAAGCTTTCTTT.

The J gene is TRBJ2-7, the V gene TRBV7-6, with D maybe TRBD2 (6 bases). This CDR3 has 13 amino acids. V dropped 5 bases and J dropped 1 base, with 9 bases sitting between them. In germline, CDR1 is SGHVS, CDR2 FNYEAQ. The CDR3: CASSRGLSYEQYF. CDR3 nucleotides: TGTGCCAGCAGCCGTGGACTATCCTACGAGCAGTACTTC.

The chain combines TRBV6-6 with TRBJ2-3, with 7 bases identical to TRBD2. Germline V gene lookup returns CDR1 MNHNY and CDR2 SVGAGI (reference sequence). The CDR3 has 15 residues. J lost 4 bases, V lost 6 bases, and 10 bases had no gene match. CDR3 loop: CASSPLGGSADTQYF. The CDR3 nucleotides are TGTGCCAGCAGCCCCCTCGGCGGGAGCGCAGATACGCAGTATTTT.

The chain employs TRBV30 and TRBJ2-3, with 8 bases matching TRBD2. The V and J ends lost 2 bases and 7 bases, in that order; junction bases with no gene match: 11. This CDR3 has 15 amino acids. The germline V gene encodes CDR1 GTSNPN and CDR2 SVGIG (reference sequence). Written as DNA, the CDR3 is TGTGCCTGGAGTCTAACTAGCGGACCCATGTATACGCAGTATTTT. Protein: CAWSLTSGPMYTQYF. The full variable domain, in which reference TRBV30 and TRBJ2-3 provide the parts outside the CDR3, is SQTIHQWPATLVQPVGSPLSLECTVEGTSNPNLYWYRQAAGRGLQLLFYSVGIGQISSEVPQNLSASRPQDRQFILSSKKLLLSDSGFYLCAWSLTSGPMYTQYFGPGTRLTVL.

CDR3 in DNA: TGCGCCAGCAGCCCGGGACTAGCCCAAGGCATATACGAGCAGTACTTC. This encodes CASSPGLAQGIYEQYF. The rearrangement joins TRBV5-1 to TRBJ2-7; 9 nucleotides match TRBD2. The CDR3 is made up of 16 amino acids. Germline CDR1 SGHRS, CDR2 YFSETQ. J gave up 4 bases and V 4 bases, and 12 bases lay outside the gene matches.

The rearrangement uses TRBV7-9 and TRBJ2-7; 11 nucleotides line up with TRBD2. The CDR3 length is 16 residues. Per germline, CDR1 SEHNR and CDR2 FQNEAQ (reference sequence). Losses at the gene ends were 5 bases for V and 4 bases for J; bases not matched to a gene: 10. CDR3 protein: CASSLSGRADSYEQYF. CDR3 nucleotides: TGTGCCAGCAGCCTTAGCGGGAGGGCCGATTCATACGAGCAGTACTTC.

The chain is built from TRBV11-2 and TRBJ2-5; TRBD2 matches at 14 bases. There are 17 residues in the CDR3. Germline V gives CDR1 SGHAT, CDR2 FQNNGV. J lost 4 bases, V lost 1 base, and 5 bases had no gene match. The CDR3 region has the DNA TGTGCCAGCAGCTTAGGGGGACTAGCGGGAGTCGGAGAGACCCAGTACTTC. This codes for CASSLGGLAGVGETQYF.